A single sample is the source of the 23 T cell receptor beta chains below, sequenced in a study of blood T cell repertoires in COVID-19. Produced via immunoSEQ multiplex PCR; TCRdb's table is partial and in-frame only. The sample yields 55,000 to 65,000 clones, 78% seen once. The sample consisted of peripheral blood. These receptors all come from a human donor in a cohort sampled during active COVID-19.

V usage is TRBV27 and J usage is TRBJ2-7, with a weak D call TRBD1 (7 bases). The V end was cut by 5 bases, the J end by 9 bases, with 35 bases between. The CDR3 runs 19 residues. Germline CDR1 reads MNHEY; CDR2 reads SMNVEV (reference sequence). CDR3 sequence: CASSTQTGQGGAGGLMQYF. The CDR3 DNA sequence: TGTGCCAGCAGTACACAGACAGGTCAGGGGGGAGCAGGGGGTTTGATGCAGTACTTC.

V is TRBV5-6 and J is TRBJ2-1; the D gene is possibly TRBD2 (5 bases). Germline V gene sequence: CDR1 SGHDT, CDR2 YYEEEE. CDR3 length: 17 amino acids. V lost 0 bases to trimming and J lost 3 bases, with 16 bases between them. The CDR3 coding sequence is TGTGCCAGCAGCTTGGCCGGCGGGTCCCGAGACTACAATGAGCAGTTCTTC. It yields the protein CASSLAGGSRDYNEQFF.

In this sample, this clone turned up once. The chain uses TRBV11-3 and TRBJ1-1; TRBD1 might be the D (5 bases). The CDR3 spans 14 residues. The V end was cut by 5 bases, the J end by 2 bases, with 12 bases between. The germline CDR1 and CDR2 sequences are SGHNT and YENEEA. CDR3 loop: CASSQNRQNTEAFF. The DNA of the CDR3 is TGTGCCAGCAGCCAAAACAGGCAAAACACTGAAGCTTTCTTT.

This clone was seen a single time. The J gene is TRBJ2-1, the V gene TRBV19; D is possibly TRBD2 (7 bases). There are 14 residues in the CDR3. V lost 7 bases and J lost 8, with 18 bases in between. Germline V gene lookup returns CDR1 LNHDA and CDR2 SQIVND (reference sequence). The CDR3 DNA follows: TGTGCCAGTACCATGGGGGGGCGTGGGGATGAGCAGTTCTTC. Amino acid sequence: CASTMGGRGDEQFF.

The chain uses TRBV27 and TRBJ1-2, with D possibly matching TRBD1 (5 bases). The CDR3 is 13 residues long. V lost 10 bases, J lost 8 bases, and 20 bases lay in between. Looked up from germline, CDR1 is MNHEY and CDR2 is SMNVEV (reference sequence). The DNA for the CDR3 is TGTGCCACTTCCCCGGGACCGGGGGACGGCTACACCTTC. It is translated as CATSPGPGDGYTF.

The chain joins TRBV5-1 to TRBJ2-5, with 9 bases identical to TRBD2. CDR1 and CDR2 (germline): SGHRS, YFSETQ. The CDR3 has 17 residues. Trimming took 4 bases from V and 1 from J; bases not matched to a gene: 11. CDR3 sequence: CASSLGPAGGTQETQYF. The CDR3 DNA is TGCGCCAGCAGCCTTGGCCCAGCGGGGGGTACCCAAGAGACCCAGTACTTC.

The rearrangement uses TRBV23-1 and TRBJ2-1, with 15 bases fitting TRBD2. Being an ORF, TRBV23-1 has a function that is uncertain. The CDR3 has 17 residues. In DNA form, the CDR3 reads TGCTCGACGAGAGGACTAGCGGGAGGGCCTAAGGGCAATGAGCAGTTCTTC. It is translated as CSTRGLAGGPKGNEQFF.

The chain has TRBV5-6 and TRBJ1-2, with 9 bases fitting TRBD1. From germline, CDR1 is SGHDT and CDR2 YYEEEE. Trimming cost V 3 bases and J 1 base; bases outside gene matches: 13. The CDR3 spans 18 residues. The CDR3 sequence: CASSSYTPGQGLNYGYTF. The CDR3 DNA reads TGTGCCAGCAGCTCATATACCCCGGGACAGGGTCTTAACTATGGCTACACCTTC.

CDR3 sequence: CASSSMKRGAYNEQFF. The DNA for the CDR3 is TGTGCCAGCAGTTCGATGAAGCGGGGGGCCTACAATGAGCAGTTCTTC. This chain connects TRBV27 to TRBJ2-1; 9 nucleotides align to TRBD2. Trimming at V came to 4 bases and at J to 2 bases, leaving 6 bases not matched to a gene. There are 16 residues in the CDR3. CDR1 is MNHEY, CDR2 SMNVEV, per germline (reference sequence).

V is TRBV3-1 (or the pseudogene TRBV3-2) and J is TRBJ1-2; D remains ambiguous. Germline V gene lookup returns CDR1 LGHDT and CDR2 YNNKEL (reference sequence). This CDR3 is 16 amino acids long. Trimming removed 6 bases at V and 0 bases at J, with 17 bases between. In nucleotides, the CDR3 is TGTGCCAGCAGACCCTCTACCACCCGAGCTAACTATGGCTACACCTTC. Translation: CASRPSTTRANYGYTF.

This clone was observed a few times. In DNA, the CDR3 is TGTGCCTGGAGTCTGGGCAGCTACGAGCAGTACTTC. Its translation: CAWSLGSYEQYF. This chain connects TRBV30 to TRBJ2-7, with D unresolved. V lost 2 bases and J 3 bases, leaving 8 bases between the germline ends. Germline loops: CDR1 GTSNPN, CDR2 SVGIG (reference sequence). The CDR3 consists of 12 residues.

V usage is TRBV6-4 and J usage is TRBJ2-1, with D possibly being TRBD2 (6 bases). The germline CDR1 and CDR2 sequences are MRHNA and SNTAGT. The CDR3 covers 14 residues. The germline V and J ends were trimmed by 7 bases and 8 bases, with 18 bases remaining between them. CDR3 sequence (DNA): TGTGCCAGCAAACAGGTCGGGAGTTCGGATGAGCAGTTCTTC. Translation gives CASKQVGSSDEQFF.

The genes are TRBV20-1 and TRBJ2-1, with a weak D call TRBD1 (6 bases). CDR3 length: 11 residues. V was cut by 4 bases and J by 7 bases, with 8 bases left in between. CDR1 is DFQATT and CDR2 is SNEGSKA in the germline V gene (reference sequence). The CDR3 coding sequence is TGCAGTGCTATCAGGGGTAATGAGCAGTTCTTC. This gives the protein CSAIRGNEQFF.

This chain uses TRBV6-5 with TRBJ1-4; TRBD1 matches 8 bases. The CDR3 extends over 15 amino acids. CDR1 and CDR2 from the germline V gene are MNHEY and SVGAGI. Trimming removed 4 bases from V and 7 bases from J; junction bases left unmatched: 8. The CDR3 DNA follows: TGTGCCAGCAGTTCACGGACAGGGAGTTTTGAAAAACTGTTTTTT. Its translation is CASSSRTGSFEKLFF.

This clone was seen a few times. This sequence joins TRBV18 and TRBJ2-7, with D possibly being TRBD2 (7 bases). This CDR3 region has 15 residues. The germline V and J ends were trimmed by 6 bases and 3 bases, with 18 bases remaining between them. CDR1 and CDR2 from the germline V gene are KGHSH and LQKENI. The CDR3 loop is CASSPQGTTYYEQYF. The CDR3 DNA reads as TGTGCCAGCTCGCCTCAGGGGACTACCTACTACGAGCAGTACTTC. The full variable domain, rest sourced from reference TRBV18 and TRBJ2-7, is NAGVMQNPRHLVRRRGQEARLRCSPMKGHSHVYWYRQLPEEGLKFMVYLQKENIIDESGMPKERFSAEFPKEGPSILRIQQVVRGDSAAYFCASSPQGTTYYEQYFGPGTRLTVT.

This chain joins TRBV7-8 and TRBJ1-1, with a weak D call TRBD1 (6 bases). The CDR3 consists of 15 residues. Looked up from germline, CDR1 is SGHVS and CDR2 is FQNEAQ. Trimming cost V 5 bases and J 2 bases, with 15 bases left between them. CDR3 nucleotides: TGTGCCAGCAGCACCGGGACAAACAGAAACACTGAAGCTTTCTTT. As protein: CASSTGTNRNTEAFF.

The rearrangement links TRBV2 to TRBJ2-6; TRBD1 agrees at 8 bases. The V and J ends lost 7 bases and 0 bases, in that order; junction bases with no gene match: 11. Germline V CDR1 and CDR2: SNHLY, FYNNEI. The CDR3 contains 18 residues. CDR3 residues: CASIRRTGMDSGANVLTF. CDR3 in DNA: TGTGCCAGCATCAGGAGGACAGGGATGGACTCTGGGGCCAACGTCCTGACTTTC.

The V and J genes are TRBV18 and TRBJ1-5, with D perhaps TRBD1 (5 bases). V shed 5 bases and J shed 3 bases, with 11 bases lying between them. The germline V gene encodes CDR1 KGHSH and CDR2 LQKENI. The CDR3 totals 14 residues. The CDR3 protein is CASSSTDNNQPQHF. The CDR3 nucleotides are TGTGCCAGCTCATCGACAGACAACAATCAGCCCCAGCATTTT.

The CDR3 is CASSYSGVRVNSPLHF. The CDR3 DNA is TGTGCCAGCAGTTACTCTGGGGTCAGGGTAAATTCACCCCTCCACTTT. The chain employs TRBV6-5 and TRBJ1-6, with D maybe TRBD1 (5 bases). The CDR3 spans 16 residues. CDR1 is MNHEY and CDR2 is SVGAGI in the germline V gene. Trimming stripped 0 bases from V and 7 bases from J, with 13 bases between.

Only a few counts were recorded for this clone. This chain links TRBV11-2 with TRBJ2-6; TRBD1 matches 10 bases. V gave up 6 bases and J gave up 0 bases; unmatched junction bases: 11. Germline V gives CDR1 SGHAT, CDR2 FQNNGV. The CDR3 spans 19 residues. The CDR3 protein is CASRRIRDRGHSGANVLTF. The CDR3 bases are TGTGCCAGCAGGAGAATACGGGACAGGGGTCACTCTGGGGCCAACGTCCTGACTTTC.

This clone was counted between two and nine times. The chain employs TRBV11-2 and TRBJ2-7, with 7 positions matching TRBD1. Trimming removed 4 bases from V and 6 bases from J; junction bases left unmatched: 6. The CDR3 has 13 amino acids. Germline CDR1 and CDR2: SGHAT and FQNNGV. DNA for the CDR3: TGTGCCAGCAGCTATGACAGGGTCCGCGAGCAGTACTTC. Its translation is CASSYDRVREQYF.

The chain employs TRBV11-2 and TRBJ2-5; 8 bases are a match to TRBD2. Losses at the gene ends were 5 bases for V and 0 bases for J; bases not matched to a gene: 5. From germline, CDR1 is SGHAT and CDR2 FQNNGV. CDR3 length: 15 residues. Here the CDR3 DNA reads TGTGCCAGCAGCCGAGGACTAGCTTACCAAGAGACCCAGTACTTC. As protein: CASSRGLAYQETQYF.

The chain has TRBV5-4 and TRBJ1-2; 9 bases agree with TRBD1. This CDR3 is built from 13 residues. V shed 5 bases, J shed 7 bases, and the junction held 6 bases outside the gene matches. CDR1 is SGHNT, CDR2 YYREEE, per germline (reference sequence). The CDR3 DNA reads as TGTGCCAGCAGGTGGGACAGGGAAGGTGGCTACACCTTC. Encoded protein: CASRWDREGGYTF.